A selection of T cell receptor beta chains follows, all from one sample in a study of blood T cells in healthy people across ages. One entry per CDR3 protein results from TCRdb running MiXCR on the 5' RACE reads. The profile shows about 1.6 million distinct CDR3 sequences, about 31% of them singletons. The sample consisted of blood. These receptors all stem from a woman aged 25 to 45 in good health. CDR3s leave out the opening cysteine and the closing phenylalanine or tryptophan.

j_call v_call cdr3_aa
TRBJ1-1 TRBV28 ASSSDRPEAF
TRBJ2-7 TRBV5-1 ASSTEPDAYVEQY
TRBJ2-4 TRBV5-1 ASSPRTSGDGDIQY
TRBJ1-1 TRBV29-1 SVVDLNTEAF
TRBJ2-7 TRBV4-1 ASSQGGSGVGYEQY
TRBJ2-6 TRBV10-3 AISESTGDAVGANVLT
TRBJ1-1 TRBV7-2 ASSLALMLPVEVF
TRBJ2-7 TRBV6-6 ASRGTSATAYEQY
TRBJ1-2 TRBV5-1 ASSLDPPGGYT
TRBJ2-1 TRBV20-1 SARHNNEQF
TRBJ2-1 TRBV7-2 ANSLGASGVYNEQF
TRBJ2-1 TRBV10-2 ASSEWTGVHYNEQF
TRBJ2-3 TRBV9 ASSGGLASVRGPTDTQY
TRBJ1-2 TRBV6-1 ASSQGANYGYT
TRBJ2-1 TRBV3-1 ASSQDAGTGKF
TRBJ2-3 TRBV9 ASSVAYRGDTQY
TRBJ1-2 TRBV7-2 ASSSDFGTGGHGYT
TRBJ2-7 TRBV20-1 SAQTSDGYEQY